This T cell receptor (beta chain) comes out of a study of neurological immune-mediated disorders. TCRdb re-analysed the 5' RACE reads in MiXCR, keeping a single row per CDR3 protein. The sample records under 90,000 distinct CDR3 sequences, about a tenth being singletons. The time point here: longitudinal time-point 1 (baseline). Libraries used 2 million unsorted PBMCs kept frozen in RNAlater. This clonotype has more than one count but fewer than ten. The sequence derives from a man aged 25 to 40 in good health. Material for sequencing was PBMCs.

This chain's CDR3 is CSADRATGANVLTF. CDR3 nucleotide sequence: TGCAGTGCTGACAGGGCGACCGGGGCCAACGTCCTGACTTTC. The gene calls are TRBV20-1 and TRBJ2-6; 7 bases are a match to TRBD1. The length of the CDR3 is 14 residues. V was pared by 5 bases and J by 4 bases, with 5 bases of the junction left unmatched. Germline assignment: CDR1 DFQATT and CDR2 SNEGSKA (reference sequence).